This T cell receptor (beta chain) is drawn from a study of Graves' ophthalmopathy and Graves' hyperthyroidism. Amplifying from RNA transcripts, the study obtained TCR beta CDR3 regions. First-round RT-PCR used HTBI primers; second-round multiplex PCR followed. Using its own MiXCR run on the multiplex PCR reads, TCRdb lists one record per CDR3 protein. The sample lists around 520,000 distinct CDR3 sequences; 35% to 40% were seen once. Trimming took off 5 bases at V and 4 bases at J, with 11 bases between the two ends. This CDR3 region has 13 residues. Germline values: CDR1 SNHLY, CDR2 FYNNEI. This receptor was identified in an adult man with Graves' hyperthyroidism. Sequenced: peripheral blood or thyroid tissue (not recorded which). The chain has TRBV2 and TRBJ1-2; D remains ambiguous. The CDR3 is CASSPPRGYGYTF. The CDR3 DNA reads TGTGCCAGCAGTCCTCCGCGGGGCTATGGCTACACCTTC.